These 25 T cell receptor beta chains came from one sample sequenced in a study of cytomegalovirus exposure and HLA in healthy donors. Primers for the PCR totalled 60 Vbeta and 13 Jbeta. The assay was immunoSEQ multiplex PCR, and TCRdb's table has in-frame clones only and misses some. Found here are around 98,000 clones, around 73% of them singletons; the top ten hold 0.95% to 1.5%. Sequences were obtained from PBMCs. These TCRs come from a female donor in good health and CMV-seronegative.

The V gene is TRBV20-1, the J gene TRBJ1-2; D unclear. Trimming cost V 3 bases and J 6 bases, with 8 bases left between them. Germline V gene sequence: CDR1 DFQATT, CDR2 SNEGSKA (reference sequence). The CDR3 totals 11 residues. The chain's CDR3 is CSASHSNGYTF. In nucleotides, the CDR3 is TGCAGTGCTAGTCATAGTAATGGCTACACCTTC.

The chain links TRBV27 to TRBJ1-5, with D maybe TRBD1 (6 bases). From germline, CDR1 is MNHEY and CDR2 SMNVEV (reference sequence). CDR3 length equals 15 residues. V shed 5 bases and J shed 3 bases, with 14 bases lying between them. The CDR3 DNA reads as TGTGCCAGCAGTCCCAAGACAGGTTTCAATCAGCCCCAGCATTTT. Residues: CASSPKTGFNQPQHF.

In this sample, this clone turned up a few times. The chain carries TRBV10-3 and TRBJ1-2; D call uncertain. V lost 4 bases and J 2 bases, leaving 17 bases between the germline ends. The CDR3 runs to 16 residues. Germline lookup yields CDR1 ENHRY and CDR2 SYGVKD. The CDR3 DNA follows: TGTGCCATCAGTGGGTTCCTTGAAGGAGGAAACTATGGCTACACCTTC. It yields the protein CAISGFLEGGNYGYTF.

V gene TRBV30 combines with J gene TRBJ1-4; TRBD1 matches 8 bases. The CDR3 has 14 residues. After removal of 1 base from V and 6 bases from J, the junction contained 4 bases not matched to a gene. CDR1 is GTSNPN, CDR2 SVGIG, per germline (reference sequence). This CDR3 is CAWSDRGRDEKLFF. In DNA, the CDR3 is TGTGCCTGGAGTGACAGGGGGAGGGATGAAAAACTGTTTTTT.

CDR3 nucleotides: TGTGCCAGCCAATCAGGGACTAGCGGAGGGGGGACAGATACGCAGTATTTT. Its protein is CASQSGTSGGGTDTQYF. V is TRBV4-2 and J is TRBJ2-3, with 11 positions matching TRBD2. Germline CDR1 is LGHNA and CDR2 is YNFKEQ. CDR3 length equals 17 residues. The junction had 13 bases not matched to a gene; V was cut back by 8 bases and J by 3 bases.

The chain links TRBV5-1 to TRBJ2-3; perhaps TRBD2 as D (6 bases). In germline, CDR1 is SGHRS, CDR2 YFSETQ. This CDR3 has 14 residues. The V gene lost 0 bases and the J gene lost 3 bases, with 8 bases spanning the gap. The CDR3 DNA follows: TGCGCCAGCAGCTTGGAGGGGAGGACAGATACGCAGTATTTT. This gives the protein CASSLEGRTDTQYF.

The rearrangement joins TRBV14 to TRBJ2-6; TRBD2 might be the D (5 bases). Germline loops: CDR1 SGHDN, CDR2 FVKESK. Trimming stripped 2 bases from V and 1 base from J, with 6 bases between. The length of the CDR3 is 15 residues. CDR3 coding DNA: TGTGCCAGCAGCCAACGGGGTTCTGGGGCCAACGTCCTGACTTTC. Residues: CASSQRGSGANVLTF.

This clone has only a few counts. Other DNA sequences in the same sample also yield this CDR3. The chain couples TRBV29-1 to TRBJ1-2, with 8 bases aligning to TRBD1. This CDR3 has 12 amino acids. V gave up 4 bases and J gave up 5 bases; unmatched junction bases: 3. In germline, CDR1 is SQVTM, CDR2 ANQGSEA. CDR3: CSVGTGGYGYTF. In nucleotides, the CDR3 is TGCAGCGTTGGAACAGGGGGGTATGGCTACACCTTC. The full variable domain, in which reference TRBV29-1 and TRBJ1-2 provide the parts outside the CDR3, is SAVISQKPSRDICQRGTSLTIQCQVDSQVTMMFWYRQQPGQSLTLIATANQGSEATYESGFVIDKFPISRPNLTFSTLTVSNMSPEDSSIYLCSVGTGGYGYTFGSGTRLTVV.

The rearrangement links TRBV27 to TRBJ2-1; unclear D gene. This CDR3 has 14 amino acids. V dropped 2 bases and J dropped 0 bases, with 5 bases sitting between them. The germline gives CDR1 MNHEY, CDR2 SMNVEV (reference sequence). In DNA form, the CDR3 reads TGTGCCAGCAGTTTACCGAGCTCCTACAATGAGCAGTTCTTC. Amino acid sequence: CASSLPSSYNEQFF.

This clone was counted a single time. The J gene is TRBJ2-3, the V gene TRBV4-3; D possibly corresponds to TRBD2 (5 bases). Germline V lookup: CDR1 LGHNA, CDR2 YSLEER. The CDR3 covers 16 residues. With 0 bases removed from V and 3 bases from J, the gap between germline ends came to 13 bases. This CDR3 is CASSQDSDQSTDTQYF. In DNA, the CDR3 is TGCGCCAGCAGCCAAGATAGCGACCAATCTACAGATACGCAGTATTTT.

V usage is TRBV11-2 and J usage is TRBJ2-3, with 10 nucleotides matching TRBD2. The CDR3 runs to 15 residues. V was pared by 5 bases and J by 6 bases, with 8 bases of the junction left unmatched. Germline V CDR1 and CDR2: SGHAT, FQNNGV. The CDR3: CASSPVAGGADTQYF. For the CDR3, the DNA is TGTGCCAGCAGCCCCGTAGCGGGGGGAGCGGATACGCAGTATTTT.

The rearrangement joins TRBV6-5 to TRBJ2-3, with D maybe TRBD1 (6 bases). V was pared by 5 bases and J by 2 bases, with 14 bases between. The CDR3 runs to 15 residues. Germline CDR1 reads MNHEY; CDR2 reads SVGAGI. In DNA form, the CDR3 reads TGTGCCAGCAGTCAACAGGGCCCCCCCACAGATACGCAGTATTTT. Amino acids: CASSQQGPPTDTQYF.

The rearrangement uses TRBV4-2 and TRBJ2-6; 10 positions match TRBD2. Germline V CDR1 and CDR2: LGHNA, YNFKEQ. With 1 base clipped from V and 0 bases from J, the junction kept 3 bases outside the gene matches. The CDR3 is 18 amino acids. The CDR3: CASSQGLAGNSGANVLTF. The CDR3 DNA reads TGTGCCAGCAGCCAAGGACTAGCGGGCAACTCTGGGGCCAACGTCCTGACTTTC.

The rearrangement joins TRBV15 to TRBJ1-5; 7 bases match TRBD1. This CDR3 is 14 amino acids long. With V trimmed by 5 bases and J by 3 bases, 4 bases remained unmatched. CDR1 and CDR2 from the germline V gene are LNHNV and YYDKDF (reference sequence). CDR3 sequence (DNA): TGTGCCACCAGCCTCGGGACAGACAATCAGCCCCAGCATTTT. This encodes CATSLGTDNQPQHF.

The chain links TRBV5-6 to TRBJ2-3, with 7 nucleotides matching TRBD2. The length of the CDR3 is 16 residues. The V and J ends lost 2 bases and 0 bases, in that order; junction bases with no gene match: 6. Germline V gene data show CDR1 as SGHDT and CDR2 as YYEEEE. The CDR3 is CASSFLGTTSTDTQYF. The CDR3 nucleotides read TGTGCCAGCAGCTTTCTCGGGACTACTAGCACAGATACGCAGTATTTT.

The chain couples TRBV15 to TRBJ1-2; D gene ambiguous. Trimming removed 3 bases from V and 2 bases from J, with 10 bases in between. The CDR3 extends over 14 amino acids. CDR1 LNHNV and CDR2 YYDKDF come from the germline V gene (reference sequence). The CDR3 is CATSSPAKNYGYTF. The CDR3 nucleotides are TGTGCCACCAGCAGCCCCGCGAAGAACTATGGCTACACCTTC. Together with reference TRBV15 and TRBJ1-2, the CDR3 gives the full variable domain: DAMVIQNPRYQVTQFGKPVTLSCSQTLNHNVMYWYQQKSSQAPKLLFHYYDKDFNNEADTPDNFQSRRPNTSFCFLDIRSPGLGDTAMYLCATSSPAKNYGYTFGSGTRLTVV.

This sequence joins TRBV6-5 and TRBJ1-2, with a possible D match to TRBD1 (6 bases). V dropped 0 bases and J dropped 8 bases, with 13 bases sitting between them. Per the germline V gene, CDR1 is MNHEY and CDR2 is SVGAGI. CDR3 size: 14 residues. The CDR3 DNA reads as TGTGCCAGCAGTTACTCGACGACAGGAGGAGGCTACACCTTC. Encoded protein: CASSYSTTGGGYTF.

CDR3 loop: CASSPLRGSTNEKLFF. CDR3 DNA: TGTGCCAGCAGTCCCCTGCGGGGGTCCACTAATGAAAAACTGTTTTTT. The chain couples TRBV27 to TRBJ1-4; weak D call: TRBD1 (5 bases). Germline V gene sequence: CDR1 MNHEY, CDR2 SMNVEV (reference sequence). V lost 5 bases to trimming and J lost 2 bases, with 15 bases between them. The length of the CDR3 is 16 residues.

This sequence joins TRBV15 and TRBJ1-1, with 8 bases that match TRBD1. Germline V lookup: CDR1 LNHNV, CDR2 YYDKDF (reference sequence). There are 14 residues in the CDR3. Losses at the gene ends were 6 bases for V and 5 bases for J; bases not matched to a gene: 8. The CDR3 DNA sequence: TGTGCCACCAGAGTGGGACAGGTGGGGACTGAAGCTTTCTTT. Encoded protein: CATRVGQVGTEAFF.

The chain employs TRBV7-6 and TRBJ2-3; 9 positions agree with TRBD2. Trimming at V came to 5 bases and at J to 14 bases, leaving 8 bases not matched to a gene. The CDR3 contains 12 residues. CDR1 and CDR2 (germline): SGHVS, FNYEAQ. The CDR3 DNA reads as TGTGCCAGCAGCCTCTTGAGCGGGAGGTGGTATTTT. Its protein product is CASSLLSGRWYF.

The rearrangement uses TRBV10-1 and TRBJ1-1, with a possible D match to TRBD1 (6 bases). The germline CDR1 and CDR2 sequences are WNHNN and SYGVQD (reference sequence). V lost 6 bases and J lost 0, with 14 bases in between. The CDR3 extends over 15 amino acids. CDR3 DNA: TGCGCCAGCAGGGACTCGGACAGCTTGAACACTGAAGCTTTCTTT. The encoded protein is CASRDSDSLNTEAFF.

The count of this clone is one. The chain couples TRBV10-3 to TRBJ1-5, with D perhaps matching TRBD1 (5 bases). Germline loops: CDR1 ENHRY, CDR2 SYGVKD. The CDR3 has 13 residues. The ends were cut back, 4 bases at V and 4 bases at J, with 8 bases in the middle. CDR3 nucleotide sequence: TGTGCCATCAGTGCGGAGGGGAATCAGCCCCAGCATTTT. Its translation is CAISAEGNQPQHF.

The chain employs TRBV27 and TRBJ2-7; a weak D match, TRBD2 (5 bases). There are 14 residues in the CDR3. The germline V gene has CDR1 MNHEY and CDR2 SMNVEV (reference sequence). V gave up 2 bases and J gave up 0 bases, with 8 bases separating them. The CDR3 DNA is TGTGCCAGCAGTTTAGGGAGCCTCTCCTACGAGCAGTACTTC. It specifies CASSLGSLSYEQYF.

The chain is built from TRBV4-2 and TRBJ2-1; 9 positions match TRBD2. The CDR3 loop spans 18 amino acids. V was pared by 4 bases and J by 0 bases, with 10 bases of the junction left unmatched. The V gene's germline CDR1 is LGHNA and CDR2 YNFKEQ. In DNA form, the CDR3 reads TGTGCCAGCAGCCCCAGACTAGCGGAGAACCCCTCCTACAATGAGCAGTTCTTC. This sequence encodes CASSPRLAENPSYNEQFF.

This clone was seen only a few times. The chain is built from TRBV2 and TRBJ1-3, with 8 bases matching TRBD1. CDR3 length: 14 residues. The germline gives CDR1 SNHLY, CDR2 FYNNEI. V was pared by 4 bases and J by 4 bases, with 3 bases of the junction left unmatched. CDR3 sequence: CASSGTGRGNTIYF. CDR3 nucleotide sequence: TGTGCCAGCAGTGGGACAGGGCGCGGAAACACCATATATTTT.